What follows are 26 T cell receptor beta chains derived from one specimen sequenced in a study of a mutant IDH1 vaccine in newly diagnosed glioma. Profiled with immunoSEQ multiplex PCR; TCRdb holds only in-frame clones, not every one. The sample has tens of thousands of clones; roughly 80% are singletons. Time point here: week 5, during vaccination. Doses consisted of 300 ug of mutant IDH1 20-mer peptide each, paired with topical imiquimod. Antigen specificity for these receptors is unknown. Material: PBMCs, obtained from a glioma patient whose treatment included an IDH1 peptide vaccine. Receptors were obtained from a man aged 45-65 years with glioma.

The CDR3 here is CASSLVGGWGPNEKLFF. In DNA form, the CDR3 reads TGTGCCAGCAGCTTAGTGGGCGGATGGGGGCCTAATGAAAAACTGTTTTTT. The rearrangement joins TRBV11-2 to TRBJ1-4; D is possibly TRBD1 (6 bases). Per germline, CDR1 SGHAT and CDR2 FQNNGV. Deletions cut 1 base from V and 3 bases from J, with 15 bases between. This CDR3 comprises 17 residues.

The chain combines TRBV11-3 with TRBJ2-1; no clear D gene. CDR1 and CDR2 from the germline V gene are SGHNT and YENEEA. V was shortened by 9 bases and J by 7 bases, with 16 bases between the two germline ends. The CDR3 extends over 13 amino acids. The CDR3 DNA reads as TGTGCCAGTGGGATGGGCGAGAGGAATGAGCAGTTCTTC. This sequence encodes CASGMGERNEQFF.

The rearrangement links TRBV7-9 to TRBJ2-3; no clear D. Germline-derived CDR1 and CDR2 are SEHNR and FQNEAQ (reference sequence). Trimming left V 3 bases short and J 1 base short, with 14 bases between. The CDR3 runs to 16 residues. The CDR3 coding sequence is TGTGCCAGCAGCTTTGCCCTCAGCGTTCGCACAGATACGCAGTATTTT. Translation gives CASSFALSVRTDTQYF.

The V call is TRBV6-1, the J call TRBJ2-6; D not certain. V gave up 6 bases and J gave up 4 bases, with 13 bases separating them. Looked up from germline, CDR1 is MNHNS and CDR2 is SASEGT. The length of the CDR3 is 15 residues. The CDR3 bases are TGTGCCAGCAGCTCCGACGGGTCCGGGGCCAACGTCCTGACTTTC. Its translation: CASSSDGSGANVLTF.

This chain connects TRBV20-1 to TRBJ2-3; D unresolved. The V end was cut by 3 bases, the J end by 6 bases, with 7 bases between. The CDR3 extends over 11 amino acids. CDR1 DFQATT and CDR2 SNEGSKA come from the germline V gene (reference sequence). This chain's CDR3 is CSASQGDTQYF. The CDR3 region has the DNA TGCAGTGCTAGCCAAGGGGATACGCAGTATTTT.

V gene TRBV19 combines with J gene TRBJ2-5; possible D gene TRBD1, 6 bases. The V end was cut by 4 bases, the J end by 4 bases, with 16 bases between. The CDR3 runs to 15 residues. CDR1 and CDR2 (germline): LNHDA, SQIVND (reference sequence). The CDR3 loop is CASSTLGAPGETQYF. The DNA of the CDR3 is TGTGCCAGTAGTACCTTGGGGGCCCCGGGAGAGACCCAGTACTTC.

The chain uses TRBV20-1 and TRBJ1-1, with D hard to call. The CDR3 spans 11 residues. Trimming stripped 6 bases from V and 8 bases from J, with 13 bases between. Germline V CDR1 and CDR2: DFQATT, SNEGSKA (reference sequence). The CDR3 reads CSADGTDEAFF. The CDR3 DNA follows: TGCAGTGCCGACGGAACAGACGAAGCTTTCTTT.

A single count supports this clone. This sequence joins TRBV6-4 and TRBJ2-2; D is perhaps TRBD2 (6 bases). V lost 5 bases to trimming and J lost 7 bases, with 29 bases between them. Germline CDR1 reads MRHNA; CDR2 reads SNTAGT. The CDR3 is 19 amino acids. CDR3 sequence (DNA): TGTGCCAGCAGTAGTTTATCCATCCACTCAAGACCTAGCGTCGGGGAGCTGTTTTTT. Translated: CASSSLSIHSRPSVGELFF.

For the CDR3, the DNA is TGTGCCAGCAGCTACATTAGCGGGGGCAGGGGAGATACGCAGTATTTT. The encoded protein is CASSYISGGRGDTQYF. The genes are TRBV7-2 and TRBJ2-3; 9 bases are a match to TRBD2. Germline CDR1 and CDR2: SGHTA and FQGNSA. J lost 5 bases, V lost 4 bases, and 10 bases had no gene match. The CDR3 contains 16 residues. Variable domain in full (rest from reference TRBV7-2 and TRBJ2-3): GAGVSQSPSNKVTEKGKDVELRCDPISGHTALYWYRQSLGQGLEFLIYFQGNSAPDKSGLPSDRFSAERTGGSVSTLTIQRTQQEDSAVYLCASSYISGGRGDTQYFGPGTRLTVL.

The gene calls are TRBV5-1 and TRBJ2-1; D perhaps matches TRBD2 (5 bases). The CDR3 totals 13 residues. Trimming cost V 4 bases and J 0 bases, with 5 bases left between them. Germline V gene lookup returns CDR1 SGHRS and CDR2 YFSETQ. The chain's CDR3 is CASSTSSYNEQFF. The CDR3 DNA is TGCGCCAGCAGCACTAGCTCCTACAATGAGCAGTTCTTC. The whole variable domain, filled in from reference TRBV5-1 and TRBJ2-1, reads KAGVTQTPRYLIKTRGQQVTLSCSPISGHRSVSWYQQTPGQGLQFLFEYFSETQRNKGNFPGRFSGRQFSNSRSEMNVSTLELGDSALYLCASSTSSYNEQFFGPGTRLTVL.

This rearrangement joins TRBV7-9 to TRBJ2-5; D unclear. V lost 2 bases to trimming and J lost 5 bases, with 6 bases between them. This CDR3 has 12 residues. Germline V gene sequence: CDR1 SEHNR, CDR2 FQNEAQ (reference sequence). The CDR3 DNA follows: TGTGCCAGCAGCTTAATATCGGAGACCCAGTACTTC. Its protein product is CASSLISETQYF.

The chain links TRBV11-3 to TRBJ2-3, with a tentative D call TRBD2 (6 bases). Germline-derived CDR1 and CDR2 are SGHNT and YENEEA. This CDR3 is 15 amino acids long. Trimming pared 5 bases from V and 1 base from J, leaving 13 bases between. CDR3: CASSPGDLRTDTQYF. The CDR3 coding sequence is TGTGCCAGCAGCCCGGGGGACCTGCGCACAGATACGCAGTATTTT. Together with reference TRBV11-3 and TRBJ2-3, the CDR3 gives the full variable domain: EAGVVQSPRYKIIEKKQPVAFWCNPISGHNTLYWYLQNLGQGPELLIRYENEEAVDDSQLPKDRFSAERLKGVDSTLKIQPAELGDSAVYLCASSPGDLRTDTQYFGPGTRLTVL.

In this sample, this clone turned up a few times. The chain couples TRBV30 to TRBJ1-1; D uncertain. Germline V gene data show CDR1 as GTSNPN and CDR2 as SVGIG (reference sequence). V was trimmed by 3 bases and J by 5 bases, leaving 13 bases between them. This CDR3 has 13 amino acids. The CDR3 coding sequence is TGTGCCTGGAGGATCAGTGGAGGTACTGAAGCTTTCTTT. This codes for CAWRISGGTEAFF. Combining the CDR3 with reference TRBV30 and TRBJ1-1 gives the whole variable domain SQTIHQWPATLVQPVGSPLSLECTVEGTSNPNLYWYRQAAGRGLQLLFYSVGIGQISSEVPQNLSASRPQDRQFILSSKKLLLSDSGFYLCAWRISGGTEAFFGQGTRLTVV.

This rearrangement joins TRBV6-5 to TRBJ2-3; maybe TRBD1 (5 bases). Trimming removed 8 bases at V and 4 bases at J, with 13 bases between. This CDR3 spans 13 amino acids. The germline CDR1 and CDR2 sequences are MNHEY and SVGAGI. The CDR3 DNA sequence: TGTGCCAGCCAGGACCCCAGGGCAGATACGCAGTATTTT. It specifies CASQDPRADTQYF.

The gene calls are TRBV7-9 and TRBJ2-7, with D perhaps TRBD1 (6 bases). V dropped 3 bases and J dropped 7 bases, with 10 bases sitting between them. The CDR3 sequence is 12 residues long. Per germline, CDR1 SEHNR and CDR2 FQNEAQ (reference sequence). CDR3 nucleotide sequence: TGTGCCAGCAGCTTTGCAGGGGCAGAGCAGTACTTC. Its protein product is CASSFAGAEQYF.

The rearrangement uses TRBV6-1 and TRBJ2-1; 8 bases match TRBD2. The ends lost 4 bases at V and 10 bases at J; junction bases unmatched: 15. The length of the CDR3 is 16 residues. Germline CDR1 is MNHNS and CDR2 is SASEGT. The CDR3 DNA follows: TGTGCCAGCAGTGGAGTCTTGAGGGGACTAGAGGACGAGCAGTTCTTC. Its translation: CASSGVLRGLEDEQFF.

This chain uses TRBV5-8 with TRBJ2-3; 12 bases agree with TRBD2. CDR3 length: 15 residues. After removal of 1 base from V and 10 bases from J, the junction contained 7 bases not matched to a gene. In germline, CDR1 is SGHTS, CDR2 YDEGEE. This chain's CDR3 is CASSLSSGGGLAQYF. The CDR3 DNA follows: TGTGCCAGCAGCTTGTCTAGCGGGGGGGGTTTGGCGCAGTATTTT.

This sequence joins TRBV5-1 and TRBJ2-1; perhaps TRBD2 as D (5 bases). The germline gives CDR1 SGHRS, CDR2 YFSETQ. This CDR3 comprises 17 residues. V was cut by 4 bases and J by 6 bases, with 23 bases left in between. The CDR3 DNA sequence: TGCGCCAGCAGCCCTTCCCTCCGGGATTTCGCCACCAATGAGCAGTTCTTC. This translates into CASSPSLRDFATNEQFF.

V usage is TRBV5-5 and J usage is TRBJ1-1, with D possibly being TRBD1 (5 bases). CDR1 SGHKS and CDR2 YYEKEE come from the germline V gene (reference sequence). CDR3 length equals 16 residues. V dropped 1 base and J dropped 3 bases, with 16 bases sitting between them. As DNA, the CDR3 is TGTGCCAGCAGCTTGCCTCAGACGGGACGGGACACTGAAGCTTTCTTT. This translates into CASSLPQTGRDTEAFF.

The chain has TRBV7-9 and TRBJ1-2, with D unresolved. V was trimmed by 3 bases and J by 2 bases, leaving 13 bases between them. This CDR3 is built from 15 residues. Germline V gene lookup returns CDR1 SEHNR and CDR2 FQNEAQ (reference sequence). The CDR3 protein is CASSFRRATNYGYTF. CDR3 DNA: TGTGCCAGCAGCTTTAGAAGGGCCACCAACTATGGCTACACCTTC.

The chain has TRBV18 and TRBJ2-1; D is undetermined. The germline CDR1 and CDR2 sequences are KGHSH and LQKENI. Trimming took off 1 base at V and 8 bases at J, with 18 bases between the two ends. This CDR3 contains 16 residues. The CDR3, as DNA: TGTGCCAGCTCACCACAAGTAGCCGGCCCCTCTGATGAGCAGTTCTTC. Translation: CASSPQVAGPSDEQFF.

The CDR3 region has the DNA TGCGCCAGCAGCTTGTATTCTCCGGAAGATACGCAGTATTTT. Translation: CASSLYSPEDTQYF. The rearrangement links TRBV5-1 to TRBJ2-3; D is ambiguous. The length of the CDR3 is 14 residues. Germline lookup yields CDR1 SGHRS and CDR2 YFSETQ. V lost 1 base and J lost 5, with 11 bases in between. Looking up the rest from reference TRBV5-1 and TRBJ2-3 gives the full variable domain: KAGVTQTPRYLIKTRGQQVTLSCSPISGHRSVSWYQQTPGQGLQFLFEYFSETQRNKGNFPGRFSGRQFSNSRSEMNVSTLELGDSALYLCASSLYSPEDTQYFGPGTRLTVL.

This chain joins TRBV21-1 and TRBJ1-5. TRBV21-1 is recorded as a pseudogene. This CDR3 has 18 residues. Written as DNA, the CDR3 is TGTGCCAGCAGCAAAAGGGAGGGGAGGCCTATAAGCAATCAGCCCCAGCATTTT. Translating it yields CASSKREGRPISNQPQHF.

This chain joins TRBV30 and TRBJ2-7; 7 bases align to TRBD2. Germline-derived CDR1 and CDR2 are GTSNPN and SVGIG (reference sequence). V shed 3 bases, J shed 7 bases, and the junction held 12 bases outside the gene matches. There are 14 residues in the CDR3. CDR3 loop: CAWSFTALGGEQYF. In nucleotides, the CDR3 is TGTGCCTGGAGCTTCACAGCGCTGGGGGGGGAGCAGTACTTC.

The V call is TRBV5-4, the J call TRBJ2-5; D unclear. This CDR3 spans 13 amino acids. The germline V gene has CDR1 SGHNT and CDR2 YYREEE (reference sequence). V gave up 0 bases and J gave up 5 bases, with 8 bases separating them. CDR3 region: CASSLAGSETQYF. In DNA, the CDR3 is TGTGCCAGCAGCTTGGCCGGGTCCGAGACCCAGTACTTC. The full variable domain, with the rest looked up from reference TRBV5-4 and TRBJ2-5, is ETGVTQSPTHLIKTRGQQVTLRCSSQSGHNTVSWYQQALGQGPQFIFQYYREEENGRGNFPPRFSGLQFPNYSSELNVNALELDDSALYLCASSLAGSETQYFGPGTRLLVL.

V and J are TRBV6-6 and TRBJ2-2; no definite D call. The germline gives CDR1 MNHNY, CDR2 SVGAGI (reference sequence). Trimming pared 4 bases from V and 7 bases from J, leaving 7 bases between. CDR3 size: 12 residues. The CDR3 loop is CASSLEGGELFF. The CDR3, as DNA: TGTGCCAGCAGTTTGGAAGGCGGGGAGCTGTTTTTT.